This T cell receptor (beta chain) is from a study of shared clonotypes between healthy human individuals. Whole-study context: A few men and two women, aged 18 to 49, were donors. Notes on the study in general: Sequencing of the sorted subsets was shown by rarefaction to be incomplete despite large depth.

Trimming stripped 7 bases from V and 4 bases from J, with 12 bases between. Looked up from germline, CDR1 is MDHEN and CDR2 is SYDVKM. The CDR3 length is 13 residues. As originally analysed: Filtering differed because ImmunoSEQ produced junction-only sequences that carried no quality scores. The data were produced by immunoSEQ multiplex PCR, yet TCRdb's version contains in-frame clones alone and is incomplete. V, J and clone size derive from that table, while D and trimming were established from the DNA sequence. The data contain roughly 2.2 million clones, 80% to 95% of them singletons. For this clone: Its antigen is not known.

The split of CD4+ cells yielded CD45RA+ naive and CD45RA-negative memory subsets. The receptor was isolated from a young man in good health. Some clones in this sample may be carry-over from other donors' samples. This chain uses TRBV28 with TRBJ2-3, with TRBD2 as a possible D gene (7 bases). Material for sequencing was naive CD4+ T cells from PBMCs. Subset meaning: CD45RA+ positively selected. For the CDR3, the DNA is TGTGCCAGCACCCCGGGGGGCGCAGATACGCAGTATTTT. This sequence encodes CASTPGGADTQYF.